This record concerns one T cell receptor (beta chain) sequence. The record originates from a study of T cell changes during pregnancy in multiple sclerosis. The CDR3 runs to 16 residues. The germline V gene has CDR1 LGHNA and CDR2 YSLEER. The V end was cut by 3 bases, the J end by 9 bases, with 20 bases between. Data came from immunoSEQ multiplex PCR; TCRdb stores just in-frame clones and leaves some out. The sample carries 30,000 to 50,000 clones, about nine tenths recorded once. Sequenced material: CD4+ T cells from peripheral blood mononuclear cells, taken in the third trimester of pregnancy. The V and J genes are TRBV4-3 and TRBJ2-2, with TRBD2 as a possible D gene (6 bases). The source of this sequence is a female donor in good health, enrolled as a control in a pregnancy study. The CDR3 spells CASSQGGGPRAWELFF. In DNA, the CDR3 is TGCGCCAGCAGCCAGGGGGGAGGCCCCCGGGCGTGGGAGCTGTTTTTT.